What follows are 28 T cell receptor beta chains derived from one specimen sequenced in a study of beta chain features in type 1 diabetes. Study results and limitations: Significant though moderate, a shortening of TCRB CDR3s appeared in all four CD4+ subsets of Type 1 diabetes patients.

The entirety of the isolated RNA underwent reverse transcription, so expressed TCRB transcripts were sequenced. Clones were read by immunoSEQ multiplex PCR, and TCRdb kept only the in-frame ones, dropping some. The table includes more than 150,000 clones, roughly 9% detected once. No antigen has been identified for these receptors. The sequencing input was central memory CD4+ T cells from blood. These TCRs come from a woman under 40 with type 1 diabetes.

CDR3 nucleotide sequence: TGCGCCAGCAGCCAAGTAGGGAGCTCCTACAATGAGCAGTTCTTC. This gives the protein CASSQVGSSYNEQFF. The chain is built from TRBV4-1 and TRBJ2-1; possibly TRBD2 for D (5 bases). Germline-derived CDR1 and CDR2 are MGHRA and YSYEKL. V dropped 1 base and J dropped 0 bases, with 7 bases sitting between them. The CDR3 length is 15 residues.

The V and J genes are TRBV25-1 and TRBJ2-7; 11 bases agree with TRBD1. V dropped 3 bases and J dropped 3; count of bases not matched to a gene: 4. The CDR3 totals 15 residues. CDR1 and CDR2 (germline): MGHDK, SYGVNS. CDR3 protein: CASSDTGTGGYEQYF. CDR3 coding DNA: TGTGCCAGCAGTGATACCGGGACAGGGGGCTACGAGCAGTACTTC.

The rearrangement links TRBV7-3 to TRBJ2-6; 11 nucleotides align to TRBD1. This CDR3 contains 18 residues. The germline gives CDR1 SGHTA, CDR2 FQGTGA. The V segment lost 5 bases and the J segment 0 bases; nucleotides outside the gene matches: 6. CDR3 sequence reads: CASSAPGTGGSGANVLTF. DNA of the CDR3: TGTGCCAGCAGCGCACCCGGGACAGGGGGCTCTGGGGCCAACGTCCTGACTTTC.

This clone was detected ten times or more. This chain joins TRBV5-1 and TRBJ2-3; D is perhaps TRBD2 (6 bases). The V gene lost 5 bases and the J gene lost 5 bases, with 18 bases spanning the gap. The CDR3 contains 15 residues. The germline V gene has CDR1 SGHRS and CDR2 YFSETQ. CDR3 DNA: TGCGCCAGCAGACACGACGGGAGATCCGGAGATACGCAGTATTTT. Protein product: CASRHDGRSGDTQYF.

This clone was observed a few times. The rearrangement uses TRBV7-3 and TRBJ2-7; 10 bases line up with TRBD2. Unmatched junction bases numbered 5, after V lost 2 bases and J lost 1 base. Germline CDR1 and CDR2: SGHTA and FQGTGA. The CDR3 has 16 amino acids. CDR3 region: CASSLHASGGSYEQYF. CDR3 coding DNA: TGTGCCAGCAGCTTACATGCTAGCGGGGGATCCTACGAGCAGTACTTC.

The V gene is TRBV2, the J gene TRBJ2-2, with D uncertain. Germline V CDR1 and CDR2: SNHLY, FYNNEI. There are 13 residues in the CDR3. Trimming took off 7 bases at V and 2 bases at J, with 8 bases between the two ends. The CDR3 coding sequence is TGTGCCAGCACCTATTTTAACACCGGGGAGCTGTTTTTT. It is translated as CASTYFNTGELFF. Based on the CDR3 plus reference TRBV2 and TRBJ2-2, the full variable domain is EPEVTQTPSHQVTQMGQEVILRCVPISNHLYFYWYRQILGQKVEFLVSFYNNEISEKSEIFDDQFSVERPDGSNFTLKIRSTKLEDSAMYFCASTYFNTGELFFGEGSRLTVL.

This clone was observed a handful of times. The CDR3 sequence is CAWSATLAGLSQFF. CDR3 sequence (DNA): TGTGCCTGGAGTGCGACACTAGCGGGACTATCGCAGTTCTTC. This rearrangement joins TRBV30 to TRBJ2-1; 10 nucleotides line up with TRBD2. Trimming took 1 base from V and 12 from J; bases not matched to a gene: 9. CDR3 length: 14 residues. Germline lookup yields CDR1 GTSNPN and CDR2 SVGIG (reference sequence).

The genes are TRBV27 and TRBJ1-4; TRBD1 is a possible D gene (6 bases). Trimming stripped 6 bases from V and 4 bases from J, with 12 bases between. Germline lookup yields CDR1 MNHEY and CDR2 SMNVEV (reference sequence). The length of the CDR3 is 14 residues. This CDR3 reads CASSRTAYNEKLFF. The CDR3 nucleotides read TGTGCCAGCAGCCGGACAGCTTATAATGAAAAACTGTTTTTT.

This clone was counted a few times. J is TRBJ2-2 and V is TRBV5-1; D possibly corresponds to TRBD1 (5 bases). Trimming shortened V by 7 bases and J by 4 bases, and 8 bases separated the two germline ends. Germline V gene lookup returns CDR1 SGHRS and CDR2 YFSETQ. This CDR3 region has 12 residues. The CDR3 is CASRQGTGELFF. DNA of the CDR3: TGCGCCAGCCGTCAGGGCACCGGGGAGCTGTTTTTT.

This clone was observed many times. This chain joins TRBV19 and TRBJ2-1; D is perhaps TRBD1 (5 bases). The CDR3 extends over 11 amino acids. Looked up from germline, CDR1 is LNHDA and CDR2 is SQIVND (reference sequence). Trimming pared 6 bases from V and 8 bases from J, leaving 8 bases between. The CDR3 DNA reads TGTGCCAGTAGACAGGTCGATGAGCAGTTCTTC. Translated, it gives CASRQVDEQFF.

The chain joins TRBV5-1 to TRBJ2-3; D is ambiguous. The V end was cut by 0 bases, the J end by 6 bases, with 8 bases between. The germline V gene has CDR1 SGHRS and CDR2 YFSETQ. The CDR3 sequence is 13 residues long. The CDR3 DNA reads TGCGCCAGCAGCTTGGCCAGTAAGGATACGCAGTATTTT. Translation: CASSLASKDTQYF.

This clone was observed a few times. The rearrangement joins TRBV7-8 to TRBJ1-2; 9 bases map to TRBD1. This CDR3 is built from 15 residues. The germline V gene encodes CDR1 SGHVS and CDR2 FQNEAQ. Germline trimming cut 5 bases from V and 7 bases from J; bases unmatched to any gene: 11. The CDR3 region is CASSALTQGAGGYTF. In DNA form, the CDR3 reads TGTGCCAGCAGCGCCCTAACACAGGGGGCAGGTGGCTACACCTTC.

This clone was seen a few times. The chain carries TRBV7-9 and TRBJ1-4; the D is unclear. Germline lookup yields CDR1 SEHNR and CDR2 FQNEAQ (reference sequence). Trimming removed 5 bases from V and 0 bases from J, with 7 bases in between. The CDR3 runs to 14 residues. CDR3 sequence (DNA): TGTGCCAGCAGCCGTTATGCAACTAATGAAAAACTGTTTTTT. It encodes CASSRYATNEKLFF. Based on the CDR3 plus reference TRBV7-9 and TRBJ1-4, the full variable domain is DTGVSQNPRHKITKRGQNVTFRCDPISEHNRLYWYRQTLGQGPEFLTYFQNEAQLEKSRLLSDRFSAERPKGSFSTLEIQRTEQGDSAMYLCASSRYATNEKLFFGSGTQLSVL.

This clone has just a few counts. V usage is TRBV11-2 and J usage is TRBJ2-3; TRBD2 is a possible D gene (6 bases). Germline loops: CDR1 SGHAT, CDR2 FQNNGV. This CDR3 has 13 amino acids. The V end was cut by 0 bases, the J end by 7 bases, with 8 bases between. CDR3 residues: CASSLEGRNTQYF. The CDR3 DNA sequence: TGTGCCAGCAGCTTAGAGGGGAGGAATACGCAGTATTTT.

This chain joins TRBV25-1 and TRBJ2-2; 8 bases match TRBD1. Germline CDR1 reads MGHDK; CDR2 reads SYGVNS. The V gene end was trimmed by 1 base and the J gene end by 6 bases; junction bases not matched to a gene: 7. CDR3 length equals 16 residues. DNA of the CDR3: TGTGCCAGCAGTGAATCCTTCGGGACAGGTTCCGGGGAGCTGTTTTTT. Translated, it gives CASSESFGTGSGELFF. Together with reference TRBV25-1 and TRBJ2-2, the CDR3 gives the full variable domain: EADIYQTPRYLVIGTGKKITLECSQTMGHDKMYWYQQDPGMELHLIHYSYGVNSTEKGDLSSESTVSRIRTEHFPLTLESARPSHTSQYLCASSESFGTGSGELFFGEGSRLTVL.

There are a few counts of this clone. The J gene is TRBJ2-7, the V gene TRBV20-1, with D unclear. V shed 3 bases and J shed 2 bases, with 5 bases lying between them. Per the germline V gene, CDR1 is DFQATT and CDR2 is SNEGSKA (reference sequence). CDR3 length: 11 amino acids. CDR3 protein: CSASQAYEQYF. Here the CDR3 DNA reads TGCAGTGCTAGTCAGGCCTACGAGCAGTACTTC.

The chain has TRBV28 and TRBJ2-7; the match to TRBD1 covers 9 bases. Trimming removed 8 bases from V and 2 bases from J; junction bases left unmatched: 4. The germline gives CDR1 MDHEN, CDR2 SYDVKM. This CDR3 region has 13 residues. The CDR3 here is CASHRTGAYEQYF. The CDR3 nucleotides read TGTGCCAGCCATCGGACAGGGGCCTACGAGCAGTACTTC.

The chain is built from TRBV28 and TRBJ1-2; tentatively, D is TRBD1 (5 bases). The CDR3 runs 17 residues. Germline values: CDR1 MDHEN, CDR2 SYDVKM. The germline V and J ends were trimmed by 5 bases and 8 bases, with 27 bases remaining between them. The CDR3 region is CASSAMTERSVVGGYTF. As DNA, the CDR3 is TGTGCCAGCAGTGCGATGACAGAACGATCGGTCGTAGGCGGCTACACCTTC.

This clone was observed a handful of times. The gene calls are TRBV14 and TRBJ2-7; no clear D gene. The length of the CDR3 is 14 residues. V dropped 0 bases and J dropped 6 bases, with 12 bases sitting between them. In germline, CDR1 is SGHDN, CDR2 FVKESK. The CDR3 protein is CASSQEAWSSEQYF. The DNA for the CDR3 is TGTGCCAGCAGCCAAGAAGCTTGGTCATCCGAGCAGTACTTC. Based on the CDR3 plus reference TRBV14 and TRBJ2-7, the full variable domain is EAGVTQFPSHSVIEKGQTVTLRCDPISGHDNLYWYRRVMGKEIKFLLHFVKESKQDESGMPNNRFLAERTGGTYSTLKVQPAELEDSGVYFCASSQEAWSSEQYFGPGTRLTVT.

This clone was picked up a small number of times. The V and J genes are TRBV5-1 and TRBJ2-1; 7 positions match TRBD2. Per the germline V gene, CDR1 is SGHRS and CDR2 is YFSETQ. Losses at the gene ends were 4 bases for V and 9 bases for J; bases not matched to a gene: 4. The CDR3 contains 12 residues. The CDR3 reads CASSEPGGEQFF. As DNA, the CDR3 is TGCGCCAGCAGCGAACCGGGAGGTGAGCAGTTCTTC.

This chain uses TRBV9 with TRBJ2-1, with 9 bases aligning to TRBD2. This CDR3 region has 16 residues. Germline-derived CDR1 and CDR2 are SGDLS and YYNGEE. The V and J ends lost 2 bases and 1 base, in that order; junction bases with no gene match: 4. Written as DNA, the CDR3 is TGTGCCAGCAGCGTGGGGAGCGGGAGGTCCTACAATGAGCAGTTCTTC. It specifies CASSVGSGRSYNEQFF. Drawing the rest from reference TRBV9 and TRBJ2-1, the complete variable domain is DSGVTQTPKHLITATGQRVTLRCSPRSGDLSVYWYQQSLDQGLQFLIQYYNGEERAKGNILERFSAQQFPDLHSELNLSSLELGDSALYFCASSVGSGRSYNEQFFGPGTRLTVL.

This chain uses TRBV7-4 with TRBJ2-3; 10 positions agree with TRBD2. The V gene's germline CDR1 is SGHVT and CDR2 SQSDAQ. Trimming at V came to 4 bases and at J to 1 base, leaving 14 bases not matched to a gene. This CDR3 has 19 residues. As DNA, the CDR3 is TGTGCCAGCAGCTCGCCGGCAGCGGGAGGGCCGGTTTGCACAGATACGCAGTATTTT. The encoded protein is CASSSPAAGGPVCTDTQYF.

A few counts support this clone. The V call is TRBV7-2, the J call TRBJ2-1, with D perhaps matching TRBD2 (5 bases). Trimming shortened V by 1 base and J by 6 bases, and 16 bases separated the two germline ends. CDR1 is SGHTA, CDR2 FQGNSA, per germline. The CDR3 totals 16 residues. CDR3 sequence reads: CASSLVQPGLGNEQFF. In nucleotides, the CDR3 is TGTGCCAGCAGCTTAGTTCAACCGGGGTTAGGCAATGAGCAGTTCTTC.

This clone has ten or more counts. Here the CDR3 DNA reads TGTGCCAGCAGTCTACCCGCCGGGAGAGAGTACGAGCAGTACTTC. It yields the protein CASSLPAGREYEQYF. This chain joins TRBV28 and TRBJ2-7; TRBD2 is a possible D gene (6 bases). V lost 5 bases and J lost 4, with 18 bases in between. Germline CDR1 and CDR2: MDHEN and SYDVKM. The CDR3 consists of 15 residues.

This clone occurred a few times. CDR3 sequence: CASSVAGRETQYF. The CDR3, as DNA: TGTGCCAGCAGTGTAGCGGGGAGGGAGACCCAGTACTTC. The chain is built from TRBV25-1 and TRBJ2-5; 8 nucleotides line up with TRBD2. The CDR3 extends over 13 amino acids. The V and J ends lost 4 bases and 5 bases, in that order; junction bases with no gene match: 3. The V gene's germline CDR1 is MGHDK and CDR2 SYGVNS.

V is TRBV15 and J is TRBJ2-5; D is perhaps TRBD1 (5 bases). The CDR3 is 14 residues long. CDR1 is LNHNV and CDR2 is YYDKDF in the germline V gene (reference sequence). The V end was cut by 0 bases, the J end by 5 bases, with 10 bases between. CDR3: CATSREQGAETQYF. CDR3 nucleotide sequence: TGTGCCACCAGCAGAGAGCAGGGCGCGGAGACCCAGTACTTC.

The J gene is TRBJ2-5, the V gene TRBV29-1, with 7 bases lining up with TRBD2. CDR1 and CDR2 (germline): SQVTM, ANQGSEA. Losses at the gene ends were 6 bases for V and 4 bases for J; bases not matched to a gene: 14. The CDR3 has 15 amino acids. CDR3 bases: TGCAGCGTCTACGGCGGGGGACGAGTAGGAGAGACCCAGTACTTC. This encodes CSVYGGGRVGETQYF. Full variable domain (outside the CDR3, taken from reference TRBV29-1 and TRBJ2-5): SAVISQKPSRDICQRGTSLTIQCQVDSQVTMMFWYRQQPGQSLTLIATANQGSEATYESGFVIDKFPISRPNLTFSTLTVSNMSPEDSSIYLCSVYGGGRVGETQYFGPGTRLLVL.

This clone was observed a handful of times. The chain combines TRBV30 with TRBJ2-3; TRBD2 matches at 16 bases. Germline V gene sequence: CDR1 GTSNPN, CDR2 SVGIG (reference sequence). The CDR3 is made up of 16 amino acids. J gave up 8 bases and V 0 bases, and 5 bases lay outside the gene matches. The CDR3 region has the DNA TGTGCCTGGAGTGTCGGGACTAGCGGGAGGGGCGGTACGCAGTATTTT. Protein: CAWSVGTSGRGGTQYF. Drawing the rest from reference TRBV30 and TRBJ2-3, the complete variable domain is SQTIHQWPATLVQPVGSPLSLECTVEGTSNPNLYWYRQAAGRGLQLLFYSVGIGQISSEVPQNLSASRPQDRQFILSSKKLLLSDSGFYLCAWSVGTSGRGGTQYFGPGTRLTVL.